Following are 24 T cell receptor beta chains from one sample sequenced in a study of blood T cell repertoires in COVID-19. Profiled with immunoSEQ multiplex PCR; TCRdb holds only in-frame clones, not every one. In the table there are some 16,000 clones, roughly three quarters of which are singletons. Material: peripheral blood. Receptors originate from a man between 65 and 79 years old with active or convalescent COVID-19.

This clone has just a few counts. CDR3 amino acids: CSVEWAGQGPARGYTF. The CDR3 nucleotides are TGCAGCGTTGAATGGGCGGGACAGGGGCCCGCTAGGGGCTACACCTTC. The chain joins TRBV29-1 to TRBJ1-2, with 10 bases that match TRBD1. With 2 bases clipped from V and 8 bases from J, the junction kept 14 bases outside the gene matches. Per the germline V gene, CDR1 is SQVTM and CDR2 is ANQGSEA. This CDR3 is built from 16 residues.

This chain joins TRBV4-2 and TRBJ1-3, with D unresolved. Per germline, CDR1 LGHNA and CDR2 YNFKEQ. The CDR3 runs to 13 residues. V was shortened by 4 bases and J by 0 bases, with 4 bases between the two germline ends. The CDR3 sequence: CASSPSSGNTIYF. The CDR3 DNA reads as TGTGCCAGCAGCCCCAGCTCTGGAAACACCATATATTTT.

The chain recombines TRBV23-1 with TRBJ1-5, with 9 bases lining up with TRBD1. TRBV23-1 is assigned to the ORF class and has an uncertain function. The CDR3 covers 15 residues. Losses at the gene ends were 0 bases for V and 7 bases for J; bases not matched to a gene: 4. The CDR3 here is CASSQSGQGKQPQHF. The CDR3 DNA reads as TGCGCCAGCAGTCAATCCGGACAGGGGAAACAGCCCCAGCATTTT.

There are a few counts of this clone. This chain joins TRBV5-1 and TRBJ2-1; 10 nucleotides align to TRBD2. Germline V lookup: CDR1 SGHRS, CDR2 YFSETQ. The CDR3 covers 15 residues. V was pared by 0 bases and J by 9 bases, with 6 bases of the junction left unmatched. Written as DNA, the CDR3 is TGCGCCAGCAGCTTGGCAGCTAGCGGGAGTAGTGAGCAGTTCTTC. It codes for CASSLAASGSSEQFF.

V usage is TRBV19 and J usage is TRBJ2-3, with TRBD2 identical over 8 bases. The ends lost 1 base at V and 4 bases at J; junction bases unmatched: 7. Germline V lookup: CDR1 LNHDA, CDR2 SQIVND (reference sequence). This CDR3 is 16 amino acids long. The CDR3 loop reads CASSIVSTSVSDTQYF. The CDR3, as DNA: TGTGCCAGTAGTATAGTGTCGACTAGCGTATCAGATACGCAGTATTTT.

This clone is deemed medium-sized. This CDR3 is CATSEGPYYGYTF. The CDR3 DNA reads as TGTGCCACCTCGGAGGGACCGTACTATGGCTACACCTTC. The V call is TRBV19, the J call TRBJ1-2; D is possibly TRBD1 (5 bases). Trimming pared 10 bases from V and 3 bases from J, leaving 15 bases between. CDR3 length equals 13 residues. Germline CDR1 reads LNHDA; CDR2 reads SQIVND (reference sequence).

The J gene is TRBJ1-2, the V gene TRBV4-1, with a tentative D call TRBD1 (6 bases). Germline V lookup: CDR1 MGHRA, CDR2 YSYEKL. The CDR3 has 15 amino acids. With 4 bases removed from V and 2 bases from J, the gap between germline ends came to 14 bases. CDR3 sequence: CASSPGDGTNYGYTF. The CDR3 nucleotides read TGCGCCAGCAGCCCAGGGGACGGAACAAACTATGGCTACACCTTC.

The chain links TRBV7-3 to TRBJ1-1; D is possibly TRBD1 (6 bases). Trimming took 1 base from V and 4 from J, leaving 13 bases between them. This CDR3 is built from 15 residues. Per germline, CDR1 SGHTA and CDR2 FQGTGA. CDR3: CASSLRGGAGTEAFF. CDR3 nucleotides: TGTGCCAGCAGCTTAAGGGGGGGCGCAGGCACTGAAGCTTTCTTT.

This clone came up a few times. The rearrangement joins TRBV15 to TRBJ1-2; the match to TRBD1 covers 9 bases. Germline trimming cut 2 bases from V and 3 bases from J; bases unmatched to any gene: 4. Germline lookup yields CDR1 LNHNV and CDR2 YYDKDF (reference sequence). The CDR3 sequence is 15 residues long. DNA for the CDR3: TGTGCCACCAGCAGACACAGGGGGCGCGACTATGGCTACACCTTC. Translating gives CATSRHRGRDYGYTF.

The chain carries TRBV11-1 and TRBJ1-6, with D unclear. There are 13 residues in the CDR3. Germline values: CDR1 SGHAT, CDR2 FQDESV (reference sequence). V lost 5 bases and J 9 bases, leaving 11 bases between the germline ends. The CDR3 loop reads CASSPRVGSPLHF. For the CDR3, the DNA is TGTGCCAGCAGCCCGAGGGTCGGTTCACCCCTCCACTTT.

The rearrangement joins TRBV28 to TRBJ1-1; 8 nucleotides align to TRBD1. The CDR3 extends over 15 amino acids. Germline loops: CDR1 MDHEN, CDR2 SYDVKM. The trim removed 8 bases at V and 5 bases at J, leaving 13 bases unmatched. CDR3 region: CASSKPGQAGTEAFF. CDR3 sequence (DNA): TGTGCCAGCTCGAAACCGGGACAGGCGGGAACTGAAGCTTTCTTT.

The chain joins TRBV9 to TRBJ2-5; D is perhaps TRBD2 (6 bases). Per the germline V gene, CDR1 is SGDLS and CDR2 is YYNGEE. Trimming cost V 0 bases and J 2 bases, with 17 bases left between them. This CDR3 is built from 17 residues. CDR3 residues: CASSVDPWSGGQETQYF. DNA of the CDR3: TGTGCCAGCAGCGTAGACCCCTGGTCTGGGGGGCAAGAGACCCAGTACTTC.

CDR3: CASSLRQGQDSPLHF. DNA of the CDR3: TGTGCCAGCAGCCTCAGACAGGGGCAAGATTCACCCCTCCACTTT. J is TRBJ1-6 and V is TRBV14; 8 bases align to TRBD1. There are 15 residues in the CDR3. V lost 4 bases to trimming and J lost 8 bases; unmatched junction nucleotides: 7. The germline V gene has CDR1 SGHDN and CDR2 FVKESK.

The rearrangement links TRBV18 to TRBJ2-2; no clear D. Germline CDR1 and CDR2: KGHSH and LQKENI. Trimming left V 0 bases short and J 7 bases short, with 9 bases between. The CDR3 contains 14 residues. The CDR3 region is CASSPPSRVGELFF. As DNA, the CDR3 is TGTGCCAGCTCACCACCGTCTCGGGTCGGGGAGCTGTTTTTT.

This chain connects TRBV19 to TRBJ2-5; possibly TRBD1 for D (5 bases). The CDR3 totals 14 residues. The V end lost 6 bases, the J end lost 0 bases, and 11 bases lay between the germline ends. Germline-derived CDR1 and CDR2 are LNHDA and SQIVND (reference sequence). CDR3 DNA sequence: TGTGCCAGTAGCCGGCAGGGCCACCAAGAGACCCAGTACTTC. The encoded protein is CASSRQGHQETQYF.

This chain uses TRBV5-1 with TRBJ1-5; D perhaps matches TRBD1 (6 bases). CDR3 length: 15 residues. Trimming pared 0 bases from V and 0 bases from J, leaving 7 bases between. Germline loops: CDR1 SGHRS, CDR2 YFSETQ. The CDR3 reads CASSLGTDSNQPQHF. The CDR3 DNA reads TGCGCCAGCAGCTTGGGGACAGATAGCAATCAGCCCCAGCATTTT.

This chain links TRBV6-6 with TRBJ1-5; 7 bases map to TRBD1. The germline V gene has CDR1 MNHNY and CDR2 SVGAGI (reference sequence). This CDR3 has 14 amino acids. Germline trimming cut 7 bases from V and 4 bases from J; bases unmatched to any gene: 7. The CDR3 spells CASTLTGRNQPQHF. The CDR3 coding sequence is TGTGCCAGCACCCTGACAGGGAGGAATCAGCCCCAGCATTTT.

V is TRBV28 and J is TRBJ2-6; D not resolved. Germline V gives CDR1 MDHEN, CDR2 SYDVKM. The length of the CDR3 is 13 residues. V gave up 4 bases and J gave up 3 bases, with 4 bases separating them. CDR3 in DNA: TGTGCCAGCAGTTCCCATGGGGCCAACGTCCTGACTTTC. As protein: CASSSHGANVLTF.

This chain links TRBV5-1 with TRBJ2-3; unclear D gene. This CDR3 has 15 amino acids. Germline-derived CDR1 and CDR2 are SGHRS and YFSETQ. Between the trimmed V and J ends, which lost 6 bases and 0 bases, there was a span of 14 bases. The CDR3 loop reads CASTWNPGSTDTQYF. For the CDR3, the DNA is TGCGCCAGCACCTGGAACCCAGGAAGCACAGATACGCAGTATTTT.

The chain uses TRBV7-3 and TRBJ2-1; 7 bases line up with TRBD2. Looked up from germline, CDR1 is SGHTA and CDR2 is FQGTGA. CDR3 length: 15 amino acids. V lost 5 bases to trimming and J lost 6 bases; unmatched junction nucleotides: 10. CDR3 coding DNA: TGTGCCAGCAGCCGCTACTCTAGCGGAGCCAATGAGCAGTTCTTC. As protein: CASSRYSSGANEQFF.

The chain is built from TRBV18 and TRBJ1-1, with TRBD1 matching over 9 bases. V shed 4 bases and J 7 bases; nucleotides not matched to a gene: 4. Per the germline V gene, CDR1 is KGHSH and CDR2 is LQKENI. The length of the CDR3 is 13 residues. The CDR3 spells CASSQGQGFEAFF. The CDR3 region has the DNA TGTGCCAGCTCACAGGGACAGGGCTTTGAAGCTTTCTTT.

This chain joins TRBV5-1 and TRBJ2-3; 11 nucleotides line up with TRBD2. Germline V gives CDR1 SGHRS, CDR2 YFSETQ. The V gene end was trimmed by 6 bases and the J gene end by 3 bases; junction bases not matched to a gene: 6. The CDR3 contains 15 residues. The CDR3 protein is CASKTSGAGTDTQYF. In nucleotides, the CDR3 is TGCGCCAGCAAGACTAGCGGGGCGGGGACAGATACGCAGTATTTT.

V is TRBV11-1 and J is TRBJ2-7, with a possible D match to TRBD2 (6 bases). CDR3 length: 13 residues. The germline gives CDR1 SGHAT, CDR2 FQDESV (reference sequence). The germline V and J ends were trimmed by 3 bases and 3 bases, with 9 bases remaining between them. Written as DNA, the CDR3 is TGTGCCAGCAGCTTGAGGGGAGGCTACGAGCAGTACTTC. This encodes CASSLRGGYEQYF.

The CDR3 spells CASSLFGQGVVSYEQYF. CDR3 in DNA: TGTGCCAGCAGCTTGTTCGGACAGGGAGTTGTTTCCTACGAGCAGTACTTC. The chain couples TRBV5-5 to TRBJ2-7, with TRBD1 matching over 8 bases. The germline CDR1 and CDR2 sequences are SGHKS and YYEKEE (reference sequence). CDR3 size: 17 residues. Germline trimming cut 1 base from V and 1 base from J; bases unmatched to any gene: 10.